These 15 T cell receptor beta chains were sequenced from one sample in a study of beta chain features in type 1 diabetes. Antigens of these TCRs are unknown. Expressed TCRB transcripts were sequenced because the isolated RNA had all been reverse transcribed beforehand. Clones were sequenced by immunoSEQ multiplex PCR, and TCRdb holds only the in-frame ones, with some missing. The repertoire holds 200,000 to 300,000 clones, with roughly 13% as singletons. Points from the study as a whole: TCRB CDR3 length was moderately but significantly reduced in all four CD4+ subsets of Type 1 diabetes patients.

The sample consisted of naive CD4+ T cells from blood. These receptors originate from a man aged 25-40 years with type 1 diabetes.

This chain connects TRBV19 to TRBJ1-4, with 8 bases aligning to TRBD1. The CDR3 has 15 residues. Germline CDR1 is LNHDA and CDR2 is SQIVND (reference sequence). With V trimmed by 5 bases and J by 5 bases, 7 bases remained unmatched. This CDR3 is CASSPRTGWNEKLFF. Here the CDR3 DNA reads TGTGCCAGTAGTCCCCGGACAGGGTGGAATGAAAAACTGTTTTTT.

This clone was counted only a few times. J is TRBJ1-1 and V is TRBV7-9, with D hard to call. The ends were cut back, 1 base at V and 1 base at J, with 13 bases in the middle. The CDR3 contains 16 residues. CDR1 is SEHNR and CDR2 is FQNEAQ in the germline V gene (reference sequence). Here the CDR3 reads CASSLGEPGWNTEAFF. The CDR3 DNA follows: TGTGCCAGCAGCTTAGGGGAGCCTGGGTGGAACACTGAAGCTTTCTTT.

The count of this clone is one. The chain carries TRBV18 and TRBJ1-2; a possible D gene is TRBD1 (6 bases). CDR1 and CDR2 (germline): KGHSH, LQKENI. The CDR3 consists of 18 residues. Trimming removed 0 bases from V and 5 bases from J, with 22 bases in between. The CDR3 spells CASSPPWAGAISGYGYTF. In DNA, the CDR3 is TGTGCCAGCTCACCACCATGGGCAGGGGCGATTTCGGGGTATGGCTACACCTTC. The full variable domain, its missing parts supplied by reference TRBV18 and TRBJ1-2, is NAGVMQNPRHLVRRRGQEARLRCSPMKGHSHVYWYRQLPEEGLKFMVYLQKENIIDESGMPKERFSAEFPKEGPSILRIQQVVRGDSAAYFCASSPPWAGAISGYGYTFGSGTRLTVV.

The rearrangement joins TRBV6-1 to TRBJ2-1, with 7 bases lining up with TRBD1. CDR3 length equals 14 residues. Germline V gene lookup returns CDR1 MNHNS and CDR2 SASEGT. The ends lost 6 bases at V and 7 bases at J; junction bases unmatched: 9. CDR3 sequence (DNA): TGTGCCAGCAGGGTGACAGGGCGTCTTAATGAGCAGTTCTTC. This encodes CASRVTGRLNEQFF.

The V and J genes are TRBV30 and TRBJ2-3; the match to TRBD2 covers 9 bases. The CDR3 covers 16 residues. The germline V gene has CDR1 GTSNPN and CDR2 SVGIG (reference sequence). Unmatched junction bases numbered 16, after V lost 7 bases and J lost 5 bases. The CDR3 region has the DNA TGTGCCTCCAGGAGCCCATCGGCTAGCGGGATAGATACGCAGTATTTT. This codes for CASRSPSASGIDTQYF.

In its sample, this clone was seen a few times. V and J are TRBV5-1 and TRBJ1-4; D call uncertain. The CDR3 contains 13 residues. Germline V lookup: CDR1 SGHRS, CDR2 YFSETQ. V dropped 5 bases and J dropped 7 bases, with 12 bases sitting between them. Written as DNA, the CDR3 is TGCGCCAGCAGATGGAGAGAGGGTGAAAAACTGTTTTTT. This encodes CASRWREGEKLFF. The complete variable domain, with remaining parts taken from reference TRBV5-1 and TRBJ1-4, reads KAGVTQTPRYLIKTRGQQVTLSCSPISGHRSVSWYQQTPGQGLQFLFEYFSETQRNKGNFPGRFSGRQFSNSRSEMNVSTLELGDSALYLCASRWREGEKLFFGSGTQLSVL.

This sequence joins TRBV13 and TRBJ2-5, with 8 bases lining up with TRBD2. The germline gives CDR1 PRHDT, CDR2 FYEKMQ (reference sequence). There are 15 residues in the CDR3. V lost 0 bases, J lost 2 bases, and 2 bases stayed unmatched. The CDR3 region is CASSLGRGVQETQYF. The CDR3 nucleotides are TGTGCCAGCAGCTTAGGGCGGGGGGTACAAGAGACCCAGTACTTC.

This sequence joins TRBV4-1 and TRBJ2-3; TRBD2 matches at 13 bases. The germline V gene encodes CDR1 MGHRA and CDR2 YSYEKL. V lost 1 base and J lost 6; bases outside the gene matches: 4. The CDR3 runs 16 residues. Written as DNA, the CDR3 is TGCGCCAGCAGCCAAGCCAGGACTAGCGGGAGCGATACGCAGTATTTT. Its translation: CASSQARTSGSDTQYF.

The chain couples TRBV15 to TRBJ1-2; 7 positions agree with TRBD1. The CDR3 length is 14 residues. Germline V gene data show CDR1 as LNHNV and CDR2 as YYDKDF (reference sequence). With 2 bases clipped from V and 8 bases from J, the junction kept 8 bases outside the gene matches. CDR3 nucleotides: TGTGCCACCAGCAGAACTGACAGGGTGAGCGGCTACACCTTC. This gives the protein CATSRTDRVSGYTF.

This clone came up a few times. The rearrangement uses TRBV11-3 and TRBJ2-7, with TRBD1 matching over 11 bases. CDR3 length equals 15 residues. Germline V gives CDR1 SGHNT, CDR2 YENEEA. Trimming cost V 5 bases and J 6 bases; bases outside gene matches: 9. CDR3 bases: TGTGCCAGCAGCCCCGAGGGGACAGGGGGGTTCGAGCAGTACTTC. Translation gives CASSPEGTGGFEQYF.

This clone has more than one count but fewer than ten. The CDR3 protein is CSVEMVAATNTQYF. CDR3 DNA sequence: TGCAGCGTTGAAATGGTAGCTGCAACCAATACGCAGTATTTT. V is TRBV29-1 and J is TRBJ2-3; D call uncertain. There are 14 residues in the CDR3. V gave up 2 bases and J gave up 7 bases, with 16 bases separating them. The germline gives CDR1 SQVTM, CDR2 ANQGSEA.

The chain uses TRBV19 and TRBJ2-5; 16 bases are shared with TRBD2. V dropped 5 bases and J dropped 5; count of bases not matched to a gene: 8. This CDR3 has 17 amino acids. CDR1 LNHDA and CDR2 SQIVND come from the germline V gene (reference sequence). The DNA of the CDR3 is TGTGCCAGTAGTCCCGGGACTAGCGGGGGGGCCGCTGAGACCCAGTACTTC. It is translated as CASSPGTSGGAAETQYF.

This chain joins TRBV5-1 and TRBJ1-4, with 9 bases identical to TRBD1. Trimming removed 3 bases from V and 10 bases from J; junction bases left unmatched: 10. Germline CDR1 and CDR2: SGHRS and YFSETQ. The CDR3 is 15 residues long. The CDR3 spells CASSSEQGAVGKLFF. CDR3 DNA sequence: TGCGCCAGCAGCTCCGAACAGGGGGCAGTTGGAAAACTGTTTTTT.

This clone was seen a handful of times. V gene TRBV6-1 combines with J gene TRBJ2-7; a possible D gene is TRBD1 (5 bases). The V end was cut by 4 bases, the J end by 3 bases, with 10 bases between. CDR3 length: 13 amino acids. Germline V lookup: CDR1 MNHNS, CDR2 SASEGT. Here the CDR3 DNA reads TGTGCCAGCAGTGCCGGCAGGGACTACGAGCAGTACTTC. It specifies CASSAGRDYEQYF.

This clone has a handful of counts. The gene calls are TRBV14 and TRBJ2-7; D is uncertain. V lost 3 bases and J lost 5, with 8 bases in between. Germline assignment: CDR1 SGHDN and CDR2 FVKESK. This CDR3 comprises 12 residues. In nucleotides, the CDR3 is TGTGCCAGCAGCCAGACAAGGAACGAGCAGTACTTC. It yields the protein CASSQTRNEQYF.